This T cell receptor beta chain was profiled in a study of T-cell memory formation after mild COVID-19. Findings of the study overall: Clones contracting across day 15 to 85 had a balanced CD4/CD8 profile; later expanding clones leaned CD4+. Most CD4+ clones that shrank were in CM and EM, while CD8+ ones turned up in EMRA.

The table lists this clonotype with a few counts. What it binds is not known. CDR1 is SGDLS, CDR2 YYNGEE, per germline. This CDR3 is built from 18 residues. The germline V and J ends were trimmed by 0 bases and 0 bases, with 13 bases remaining between them. Each CDR3 protein is one row after TCRdb ran MiXCR on the 5' RACE reads. The sample consists of about 140,000 distinct CDR3 sequences, 14% to 15% of them appearing once. This TCR was sampled from an adult woman who had mild COVID-19 (a few samples of this study predate the infection). Cell type and time point are not known. The material sequenced was PBMCs or a T cell subset sorted from them (not recorded which). V and J are TRBV9 and TRBJ2-6; perhaps TRBD1 as D (5 bases). In DNA, the CDR3 is TGTGCCAGCAGCGTAGGGGGCGTGCTTCCCTCTGGGGCCAACGTCCTGACTTTC. Residues: CASSVGGVLPSGANVLTF.